This T cell receptor beta chain was captured by sequencing in a study of blood T cells in healthy people across ages. Primed by a sample-barcoded 5' primer and a J-beta primer mix, a second PCR proceeded for about 7 to 12 cycles. Tagging of each cDNA molecule was performed by a template-switch adaptor with 12 random nucleotides. TCRdb reprocessed the 5' RACE reads with MiXCR, giving one entry per CDR3 protein. Of 800,000 to 900,000 distinct CDR3 sequences in the sample, approximately 65% are singletons; the top ten hold about 30%. Study-level points and caveats: Shifts in expanded clonotypes may have been confounded by donor CMV status, which was unknown. TCR beta diversity tracked closely with naive T cell percentage. Observed TCR beta diversity per million T cells went down as age went up. This fall followed a roughly linear course with age.

This clonotype was counted a few times. Its specificity is unknown. The sequencing input was blood. The sequence was collected from a man under 40 in good health.

Here the CDR3 DNA reads TGTGCCAGCAGTTATATCGGGACAGGGGGCAGGAATGAGCAGTTCTTC. It translates to CASSYIGTGGRNEQFF. The rearrangement uses TRBV6-2 or TRBV6-3 and TRBJ2-1; 12 bases map to TRBD1. The V and J ends lost 3 bases and 7 bases, in that order; junction bases with no gene match: 7. The CDR3 consists of 16 residues. Germline CDR1 and CDR2: MNHEY and SVGEGT.